These 24 T cell receptor beta chains were all obtained from the same sample, sequenced in a study of read filtering for tumor transcriptome and immune sequencing. Molecular barcoded adaptors covering alpha/delta and beta/gamma chains were used on 400 to 450 ng RNA. One entry per CDR3 protein, called by TCRdb with MiXCR from the reads. The sample holds about 46,000 distinct CDR3 sequences; approximately 12% are singletons and the top ten take about 14%. The sequenced sample was a population of CD138-negative cells sorted from bone marrow. Every receptor here comes from a donor aged 40 or older with multiple myeloma.

This clonotype appeared many times. This rearrangement joins TRBV15 to TRBJ1-6; no clear D gene. Germline CDR1 and CDR2: LNHNV and YYDKDF (reference sequence). This CDR3 has 14 amino acids. Trimming removed 5 bases from V and 7 bases from J, with 12 bases in between. The CDR3 DNA is TGTGCCACCAGCGTAGAACAGCTCAATTCACCCCTCCACTTT. Translating gives CATSVEQLNSPLHF.

As for this clonotype: The junction differs from germline at one of its ends, possibly a read error. V usage is TRBV9 and J usage is TRBJ2-3; 7 nucleotides match TRBD1. Germline values: CDR1 SGDLS, CDR2 YYNGEE. The CDR3 covers 16 residues. CDR3 nucleotide sequence: TGTGCCAGCAGCGTCGAAACGGGACAGATCACAGATGCGCAGTATTTT. Translating gives CASSVETGQITDAQYF.

This clonotype was detected ten times or more. The chain combines TRBV29-1 with TRBJ2-1; 8 bases fit TRBD2. The trim removed 5 bases at V and 7 bases at J, leaving 13 bases unmatched. Germline CDR1 and CDR2: SQVTM and ANQGSEA. The CDR3 consists of 15 residues. CDR3 bases: TGCAGCGTTAACCCAGGGAGGACTAGCAAGAATGAGCAGTTCTTC. Translated: CSVNPGRTSKNEQFF.

The table lists this clonotype with many counts. The chain is built from TRBV7-9 and TRBJ2-5; D is uncertain. CDR3 length: 13 amino acids. Germline values: CDR1 SEHNR, CDR2 FQNEAQ (reference sequence). Trimming shortened V by 4 bases and J by 4 bases, and 10 bases separated the two germline ends. CDR3 sequence: CASSSTRGETQYF. The DNA for the CDR3 is TGTGCCAGCAGCTCAACGAGAGGAGAGACCCAGTACTTC.

This clonotype was observed at least ten times. The chain links TRBV7-3 to TRBJ2-5; either TRBD1 or TRBD2 may supply D (6 bases each). Trimming took off 5 bases at V and 5 bases at J, with 24 bases between the two ends. This CDR3 has 17 amino acids. Germline-derived CDR1 and CDR2 are SGHTA and FQGTGA. CDR3 in DNA: TGTGCCAGCAGCGGTCCTGATATCAGGGGCCGGGGGGAGACCCAGTACTTC. Translation gives CASSGPDIRGRGETQYF.

Ten or more counts support this clonotype. The J gene is TRBJ2-1, the V gene TRBV24-1; tentatively, D is TRBD2 (6 bases). Germline lookup yields CDR1 KGHDR and CDR2 SFDVKD. The V and J ends lost 1 base and 2 bases respectively, with 8 bases between them. The CDR3 is 15 residues long. CDR3 nucleotide sequence: TGTGCCACCAGTGATTTAGGGAGGACCTACAATGAGCAGTTCTTC. Translated: CATSDLGRTYNEQFF.

This clonotype was counted many times. The rearrangement links TRBV7-3 to TRBJ1-1; D is unresolved. V was shortened by 5 bases and J by 1 base, with 8 bases between the two germline ends. This CDR3 contains 13 residues. In germline, CDR1 is SGHTA, CDR2 FQGTGA. The DNA for the CDR3 is TGTGCCAGCAGCCGAGCAGAGAACACTGAAGCTTTCTTT. It encodes CASSRAENTEAFF.

To note about this clonotype: It is likely a read error: a sequence one base away is far more abundant. This rearrangement joins TRBV6-5 to TRBJ1-1, with a weak D call TRBD1 (5 bases). The CDR3 is made up of 14 amino acids. The V gene's germline CDR1 is MNHEY and CDR2 SVGAGI. This CDR3 is CAISYSGYNTEAFF. For the CDR3, the DNA is TGTGCCATCAGTTACTCAGGGTATAACACTGAAGCTTTCTTT.

This clonotype was recorded a few times. The J gene is TRBJ2-2, the V gene TRBV11-2; D gene uncertain. Germline V gene lookup returns CDR1 SGHAT and CDR2 FQNNGV. The V end lost 4 bases, the J end lost 3 bases, and 6 bases lay between the germline ends. The CDR3 is made up of 13 amino acids. As DNA, the CDR3 is TGTGCCAGCAGCTCTAGTTACACCGGGGAGCTGTTTTTT. It specifies CASSSSYTGELFF.

This clonotype has a count of ten or more. J is TRBJ2-2 and V is TRBV5-1; possibly TRBD2 for D (5 bases). This CDR3 region has 16 residues. V shed 3 bases and J shed 6 bases, with 18 bases lying between them. Looked up from germline, CDR1 is SGHRS and CDR2 is YFSETQ. CDR3 DNA sequence: TGCGCCAGCAGCTCAGACACTACTAGTTTCTCCGGGGAGCTGTTTTTT. It translates to CASSSDTTSFSGELFF.

Concerning this clonotype: A much bigger clone sits one base away, suggesting this may be a read error. J is TRBJ2-7 and V is TRBV5-8, with a tentative D call TRBD2 (5 bases). Trimming removed 2 bases at V and 5 bases at J, with 11 bases between. Germline V CDR1 and CDR2: SGHTS, YDEGEE. This CDR3 spans 13 amino acids. The CDR3 protein is CASSFGLGDEQYF. CDR3 DNA: TGTGCCAGCAGCTTTGGCCTCGGGGACGAGCAGTACTTC.

This clonotype has a count of ten or more. The V gene is TRBV3-1, the J gene TRBJ2-5, with D tentatively TRBD2 (6 bases). The length of the CDR3 is 12 residues. CDR1 LGHDT and CDR2 YNNKEL come from the germline V gene (reference sequence). With 0 bases removed from V and 13 bases from J, the gap between germline ends came to 12 bases. CDR3 sequence reads: CASSQEGGARYF. As DNA, the CDR3 is TGTGCCAGCAGCCAAGAAGGAGGGGCGCGGTACTTC.

This clonotype appeared a few times. Its ends do not fully match the called genes, so a read error is possible. The genes are TRBV18 and TRBJ2-7; a weak D match, TRBD1 (6 bases). Germline CDR1 is KGHSH and CDR2 is LQKENI. CDR3 length: 14 amino acids. DNA for the CDR3: TGTGCCAGCTTACCACCGTACAGGGCGAACGAGCGGTACTTC. It codes for CASLPPYRANERYF.

The chain combines TRBV24-1 with TRBJ2-3; D unclear. The V end lost 1 base, the J end lost 6 bases, and 10 bases lay between the germline ends. The CDR3 covers 14 residues. Germline CDR1 and CDR2: KGHDR and SFDVKD. The CDR3 reads CATSDLDSPDTQYF. In DNA form, the CDR3 reads TGTGCCACCAGTGATTTAGATAGCCCCGATACGCAGTATTTT.

This clonotype was seen repeatedly, ten times or more. This sequence joins TRBV20-1 and TRBJ2-7; 9 bases fit TRBD2. The CDR3 extends over 18 amino acids. J lost 3 bases, V lost 2 bases, and 17 bases had no gene match. CDR1 DFQATT and CDR2 SNEGSKA come from the germline V gene (reference sequence). The CDR3 DNA reads TGCAGTGCTAGAAGTCCTAGCGGGATGTCCCGATCCCTCTACGAGCAGTACTTC. Translated, it gives CSARSPSGMSRSLYEQYF.

Comment on this clonotype: A much bigger clone sits one base away, suggesting this may be a read error. The V gene is TRBV5-1, the J gene TRBJ2-2; 9 bases fit TRBD1. CDR1 SGHRS and CDR2 YFSETQ come from the germline V gene. The CDR3 has 17 amino acids. The V gene end was trimmed by 1 base and the J gene end by 7 bases; junction bases not matched to a gene: 11. CDR3 region: CASSLSVDRGKIGELFF. The CDR3 nucleotides read TGCGCCAGCAGCTTGTCGGTAGACAGGGGGAAAATCGGGGAGCTGTTTTTT. The full variable domain, completed using reference TRBV5-1 and TRBJ2-2, is KAGVTQTPRYLIKTRGQQVTLSCSPISGHRSVSWYQQTPGQGLQFLFEYFSETQRNKGNFPGRFSGRQFSNSRSEMNVSTLELGDSALYLCASSLSVDRGKIGELFFGEGSRLTVL.

This clonotype was counted at least ten times. V and J are TRBV5-4 and TRBJ2-5; 12 bases agree with TRBD2. V lost 7 bases, J lost 2 bases, and 3 bases stayed unmatched. From germline, CDR1 is SGHNT and CDR2 YYREEE (reference sequence). The CDR3 has 14 amino acids. The CDR3 loop reads CASGTSGYQETQYF. CDR3 DNA sequence: TGTGCCAGCGGGACTAGCGGGTATCAAGAGACCCAGTACTTC.

This clonotype was seen repeatedly, ten times or more. The chain uses TRBV7-3 and TRBJ2-3; D gene uncertain. Trimming took 3 bases from V and 0 from J, leaving 7 bases between them. Looked up from germline, CDR1 is SGHTA and CDR2 is FQGTGA. This CDR3 has 14 residues. CDR3 protein: CASSLGRSTDTQYF. The CDR3 coding sequence is TGTGCCAGCAGCTTGGGAAGGAGCACAGATACGCAGTATTTT.

The chain couples TRBV20-1 to TRBJ1-1, with D unclear. Germline loops: CDR1 DFQATT, CDR2 SNEGSKA (reference sequence). This CDR3 comprises 13 residues. V shed 7 bases and J shed 1 base, with 13 bases lying between them. CDR3 loop: CSVMTESNTEAFF. The CDR3 nucleotides are TGCAGTGTTATGACTGAGTCGAACACTGAAGCTTTCTTT.

This clonotype appeared many times. The chain uses TRBV28 and TRBJ2-6, with TRBD2 identical over 9 bases. V shed 1 base and J 0 bases; nucleotides not matched to a gene: 7. This CDR3 contains 19 residues. The germline V gene encodes CDR1 MDHEN and CDR2 SYDVKM. CDR3 residues: CASSLFRGRAYSGANVLTF. The CDR3 DNA reads as TGTGCCAGCAGTTTATTTCGCGGGAGGGCCTACTCTGGGGCCAACGTCCTGACTTTC.

This clonotype was recorded at least ten times. J is TRBJ2-1 and V is TRBV20-1, with D tentatively TRBD2 (7 bases). CDR3 length: 18 amino acids. Germline V lookup: CDR1 DFQATT, CDR2 SNEGSKA (reference sequence). The V gene lost 2 bases and the J gene lost 3 bases, with 23 bases spanning the gap. The CDR3: CSARRRGGRGLSYNEQFF. In DNA, the CDR3 is TGCAGTGCTAGAAGGCGAGGGGGAAGGGGACTAAGCTACAATGAGCAGTTCTTC.

This clonotype was counted at least ten times. The genes are TRBV7-2 and TRBJ2-1; D is perhaps TRBD2 (6 bases). Trimming stripped 5 bases from V and 4 bases from J, with 15 bases between. Germline values: CDR1 SGHTA, CDR2 FQGNSA. This CDR3 has 15 residues. CDR3 DNA: TGTGCCAGCAGCACCCGTCGCGGGACTTACAATGAGCAGTTCTTC. Protein sequence: CASSTRRGTYNEQFF.

This clonotype was seen at least ten times. Written as DNA, the CDR3 is TGCAGTGCTAGAGAAATAGCGGGAGTCACGTACTTC. Amino acids: CSAREIAGVTYF. The chain joins TRBV20-1 to TRBJ2-7, with 9 bases that match TRBD2. This CDR3 is built from 12 residues. Germline lookup yields CDR1 DFQATT and CDR2 SNEGSKA (reference sequence). After removal of 0 bases from V and 12 bases from J, the junction contained 6 bases not matched to a gene.

In this sample, this clonotype turned up a few times. This sequence joins TRBV5-6 and TRBJ2-5; 13 bases match TRBD2. Per the germline V gene, CDR1 is SGHDT and CDR2 is YYEEEE. This CDR3 contains 15 residues. Trimming cost V 4 bases and J 3 bases; bases outside gene matches: 3. CDR3 DNA: TGTGCCAGCAGCATGGGACTAGCGGGAAAAGAGACCCAGTACTTC. Its protein is CASSMGLAGKETQYF. The full variable domain, with the rest looked up from reference TRBV5-6 and TRBJ2-5, is DAGVTQSPTHLIKTRGQQVTLRCSPKSGHDTVSWYQQALGQGPQFIFQYYEEEERQRGNFPDRFSGHQFPNYSSELNVNALLLGDSALYLCASSMGLAGKETQYFGPGTRLLVL.